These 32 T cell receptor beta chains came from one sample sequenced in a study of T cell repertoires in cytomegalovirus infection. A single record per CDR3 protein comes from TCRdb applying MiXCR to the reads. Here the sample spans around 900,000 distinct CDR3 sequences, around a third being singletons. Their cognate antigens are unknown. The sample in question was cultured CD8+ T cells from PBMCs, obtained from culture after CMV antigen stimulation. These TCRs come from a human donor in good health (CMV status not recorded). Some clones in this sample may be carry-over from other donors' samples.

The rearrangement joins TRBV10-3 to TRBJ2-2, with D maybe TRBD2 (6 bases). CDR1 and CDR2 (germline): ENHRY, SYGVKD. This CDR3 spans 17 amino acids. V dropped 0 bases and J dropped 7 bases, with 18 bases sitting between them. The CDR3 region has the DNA TGTGCCATCAGTGAGTCGGCCAGAGGAGGGCAGGACGGGGAGCTGTTTTTT. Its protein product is CAISESARGGQDGELFF.

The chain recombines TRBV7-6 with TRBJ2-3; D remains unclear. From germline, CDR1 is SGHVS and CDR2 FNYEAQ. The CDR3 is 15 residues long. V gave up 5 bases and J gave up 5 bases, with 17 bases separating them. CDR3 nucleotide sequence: TGTGCCAGCAGCCCCATTGCACCCAACGGAGATACGCAGTATTTT. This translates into CASSPIAPNGDTQYF. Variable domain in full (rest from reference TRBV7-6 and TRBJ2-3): GAGVSQSPRYKVTKRGQDVALRCDPISGHVSLYWYRQALGQGPEFLTYFNYEAQQDKSGLPNDRFSAERPEGSISTLTIQRTEQRDSAMYRCASSPIAPNGDTQYFGPGTRLTVL.

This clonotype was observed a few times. The CDR3 spells CASSYEVQVLNTGELFF. The CDR3 nucleotides are TGTGCCAGCAGTTACGAGGTACAGGTCCTAAACACCGGGGAGCTGTTTTTT. The chain recombines TRBV6-2 or TRBV6-3 with TRBJ2-2; D might be TRBD1 (5 bases). V lost 2 bases, J lost 2 bases, and 15 bases lay in between. This CDR3 spans 17 amino acids. Germline loops: CDR1 MNHEY, CDR2 SVGEGT.

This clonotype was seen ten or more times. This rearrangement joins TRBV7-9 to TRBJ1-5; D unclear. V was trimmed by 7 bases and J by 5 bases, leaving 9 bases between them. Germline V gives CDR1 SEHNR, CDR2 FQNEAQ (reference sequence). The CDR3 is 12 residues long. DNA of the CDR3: TGTGCCAGCACCATCGGCGATCAGCCCCAGCATTTT. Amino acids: CASTIGDQPQHF. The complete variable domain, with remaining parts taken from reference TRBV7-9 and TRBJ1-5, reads DTGVSQNPRHKITKRGQNVTFRCDPISEHNRLYWYRQTLGQGPEFLTYFQNEAQLEKSRLLSDRFSAERPKGSFSTLEIQRTEQGDSAMYLCASTIGDQPQHFGDGTRLSIL.

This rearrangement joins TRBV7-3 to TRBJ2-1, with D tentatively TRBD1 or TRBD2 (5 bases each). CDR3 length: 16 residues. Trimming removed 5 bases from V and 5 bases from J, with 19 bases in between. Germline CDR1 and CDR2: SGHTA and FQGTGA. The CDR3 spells CASSPRPGPPNNEQFF. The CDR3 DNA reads TGTGCCAGCAGCCCCCGCCCGGGGCCTCCCAACAATGAGCAGTTCTTC.

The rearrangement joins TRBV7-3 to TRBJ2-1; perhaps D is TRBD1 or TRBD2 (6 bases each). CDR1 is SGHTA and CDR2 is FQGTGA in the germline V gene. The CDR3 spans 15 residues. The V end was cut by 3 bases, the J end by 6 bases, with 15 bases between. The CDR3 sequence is CASSLRGAKPNEQFF. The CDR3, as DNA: TGTGCCAGCAGCTTGAGGGGGGCCAAACCCAATGAGCAGTTCTTC.

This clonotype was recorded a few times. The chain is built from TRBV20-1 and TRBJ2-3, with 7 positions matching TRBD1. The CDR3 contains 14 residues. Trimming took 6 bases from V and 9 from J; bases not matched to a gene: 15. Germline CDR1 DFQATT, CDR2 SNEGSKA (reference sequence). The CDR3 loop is CSALDRSSTRTQYF. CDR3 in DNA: TGCAGTGCCTTGGACAGGTCCAGCACAAGGACGCAGTATTTT.

The CDR3 DNA sequence: TGTGCCACCAGCATCTCGGGGGGGGCCTACAATGAGCAGTTCTTC. Its translation is CATSISGGAYNEQFF. The chain carries TRBV15 and TRBJ2-1; 8 bases align to TRBD2. The CDR3 length is 15 residues. Trimming cost V 4 bases and J 2 bases; bases outside gene matches: 4. Germline V gene data show CDR1 as LNHNV and CDR2 as YYDKDF (reference sequence).

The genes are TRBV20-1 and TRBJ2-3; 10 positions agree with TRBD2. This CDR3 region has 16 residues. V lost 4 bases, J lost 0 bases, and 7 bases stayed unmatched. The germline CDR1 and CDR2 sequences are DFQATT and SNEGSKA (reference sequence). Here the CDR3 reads CSAKTSGLPSTDTQYF. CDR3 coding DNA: TGCAGTGCTAAGACTAGCGGGTTGCCTAGCACAGATACGCAGTATTTT.

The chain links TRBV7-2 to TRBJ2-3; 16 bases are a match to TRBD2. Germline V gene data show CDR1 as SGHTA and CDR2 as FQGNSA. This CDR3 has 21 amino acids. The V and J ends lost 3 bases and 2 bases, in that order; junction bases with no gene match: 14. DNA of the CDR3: TGTGCCAGCAGCTTGCTGCCCCCCGGGACTAGCGGGGGGGCCCACACAGATACGCAGTATTTT. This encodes CASSLLPPGTSGGAHTDTQYF.

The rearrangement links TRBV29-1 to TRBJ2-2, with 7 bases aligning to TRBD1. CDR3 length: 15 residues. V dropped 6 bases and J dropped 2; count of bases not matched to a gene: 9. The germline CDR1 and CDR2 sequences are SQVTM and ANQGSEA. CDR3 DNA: TGCAGCGTAAAACGACAGGGCGAAAACACCGGGGAGCTGTTTTTT. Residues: CSVKRQGENTGELFF.

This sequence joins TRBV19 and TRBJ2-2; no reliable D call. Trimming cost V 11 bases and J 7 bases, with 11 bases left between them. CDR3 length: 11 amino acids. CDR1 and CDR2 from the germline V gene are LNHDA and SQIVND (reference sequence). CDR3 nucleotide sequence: TGTGCCGCTTTCGGTGGCGGGGAGCTGTTTTTT. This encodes CAAFGGGELFF.

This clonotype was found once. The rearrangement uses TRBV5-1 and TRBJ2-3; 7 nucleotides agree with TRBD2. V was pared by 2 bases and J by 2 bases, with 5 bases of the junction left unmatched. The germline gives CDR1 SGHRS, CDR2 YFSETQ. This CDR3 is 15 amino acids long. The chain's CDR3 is CASSLIAGDTDTQYF. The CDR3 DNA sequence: TGCGCCAGCAGCTTAATCGCGGGGGACACAGATACGCAGTATTTT.

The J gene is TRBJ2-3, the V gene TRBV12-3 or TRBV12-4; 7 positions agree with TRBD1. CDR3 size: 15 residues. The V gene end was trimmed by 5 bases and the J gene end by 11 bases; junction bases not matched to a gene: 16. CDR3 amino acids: CASSTDRSPSAEQYF. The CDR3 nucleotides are TGTGCCAGCAGTACGGACAGGAGCCCTTCAGCCGAGCAGTATTTT.

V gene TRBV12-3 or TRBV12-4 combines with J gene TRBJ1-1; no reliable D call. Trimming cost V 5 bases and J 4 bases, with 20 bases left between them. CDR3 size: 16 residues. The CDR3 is CASSGLPNGRGTEAFF. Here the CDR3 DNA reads TGTGCCAGCAGTGGCTTGCCGAATGGCCGGGGCACTGAAGCTTTCTTT.

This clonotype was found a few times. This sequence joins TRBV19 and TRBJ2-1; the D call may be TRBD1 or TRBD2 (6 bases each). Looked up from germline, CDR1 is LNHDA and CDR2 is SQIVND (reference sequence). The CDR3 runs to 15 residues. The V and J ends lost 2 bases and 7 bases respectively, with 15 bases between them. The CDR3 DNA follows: TGTGCCAGTAGTATACAAAGGGGGGTACAAAATGAGCAGTTCTTC. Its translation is CASSIQRGVQNEQFF.

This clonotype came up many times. This CDR3 is CASSGSWNEKLFF. The CDR3 DNA reads as TGTGCCAGCAGCGGTAGTTGGAATGAAAAACTGTTTTTT. The chain uses TRBV7-8 and TRBJ1-4; D remains unclear. In germline, CDR1 is SGHVS, CDR2 FQNEAQ. The CDR3 is 13 amino acids. V was pared by 5 bases and J by 5 bases, with 9 bases between.

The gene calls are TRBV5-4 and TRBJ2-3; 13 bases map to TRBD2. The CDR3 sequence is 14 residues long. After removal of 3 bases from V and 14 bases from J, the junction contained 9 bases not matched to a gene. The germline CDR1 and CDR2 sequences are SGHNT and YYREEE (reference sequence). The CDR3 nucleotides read TGTGCCAGCAGCTCTGGGACTAGCGGGGACAGTCCGTATTTT. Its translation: CASSSGTSGDSPYF. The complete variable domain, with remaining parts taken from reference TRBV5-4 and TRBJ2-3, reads ETGVTQSPTHLIKTRGQQVTLRCSSQSGHNTVSWYQQALGQGPQFIFQYYREEENGRGNFPPRFSGLQFPNYSSELNVNALELDDSALYLCASSSGTSGDSPYFGPGTRLTVL.

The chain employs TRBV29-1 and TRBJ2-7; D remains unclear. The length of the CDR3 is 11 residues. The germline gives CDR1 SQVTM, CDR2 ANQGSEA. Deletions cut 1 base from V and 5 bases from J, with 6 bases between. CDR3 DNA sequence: TGCAGCGTTGAAGGCAGGAACGAGCAGTACTTC. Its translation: CSVEGRNEQYF.

CDR3 nucleotides: TGTGCCACCAGTGATCGGAGCGACCCCCCGGTGACTGAAGCTTTCTTT. Protein: CATSDRSDPPVTEAFF. The chain is built from TRBV24-1 and TRBJ1-1; D is unclear. The CDR3 runs 16 residues. V lost 3 bases and J lost 5, with 18 bases in between. CDR1 is KGHDR and CDR2 is SFDVKD in the germline V gene.

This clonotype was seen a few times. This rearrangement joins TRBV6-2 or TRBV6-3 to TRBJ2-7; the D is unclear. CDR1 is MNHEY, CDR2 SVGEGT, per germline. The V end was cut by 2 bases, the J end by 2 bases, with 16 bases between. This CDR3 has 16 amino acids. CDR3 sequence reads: CASSYLHEAGPYEQYF. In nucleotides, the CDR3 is TGTGCCAGCAGTTACCTTCATGAGGCAGGCCCCTACGAGCAGTACTTC.

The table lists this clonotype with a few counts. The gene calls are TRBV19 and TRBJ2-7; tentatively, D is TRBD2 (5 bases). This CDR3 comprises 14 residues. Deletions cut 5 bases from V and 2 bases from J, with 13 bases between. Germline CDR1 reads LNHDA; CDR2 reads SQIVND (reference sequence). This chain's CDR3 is CASSAGSGTYEQYF. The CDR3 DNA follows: TGTGCCAGTAGTGCGGGTAGTGGTACCTACGAGCAGTACTTC.

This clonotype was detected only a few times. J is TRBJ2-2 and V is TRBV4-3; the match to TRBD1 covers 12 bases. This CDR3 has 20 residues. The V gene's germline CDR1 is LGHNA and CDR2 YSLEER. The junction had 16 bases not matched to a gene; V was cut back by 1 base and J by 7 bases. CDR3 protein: CASSQGAPRPGQGAGGELFF. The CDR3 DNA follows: TGCGCCAGCAGCCAAGGTGCCCCCCGTCCGGGACAGGGGGCTGGCGGGGAGCTGTTTTTT.

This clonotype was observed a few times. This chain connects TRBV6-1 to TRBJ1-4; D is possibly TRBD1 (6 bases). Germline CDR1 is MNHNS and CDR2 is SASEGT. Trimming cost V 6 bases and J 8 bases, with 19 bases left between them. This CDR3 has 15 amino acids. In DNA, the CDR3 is TGTGCCAGCAGCCCGATTGGGGGGCTCAGGGAAAAACTGTTTTTT. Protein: CASSPIGGLREKLFF.

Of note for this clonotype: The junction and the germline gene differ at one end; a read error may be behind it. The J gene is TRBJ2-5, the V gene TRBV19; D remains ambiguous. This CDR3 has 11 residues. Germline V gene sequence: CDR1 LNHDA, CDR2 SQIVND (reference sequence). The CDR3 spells CVSSIMETQYF. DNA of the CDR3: TGTGTCAGTAGTATAATGGAGACCCAGTACTTC.

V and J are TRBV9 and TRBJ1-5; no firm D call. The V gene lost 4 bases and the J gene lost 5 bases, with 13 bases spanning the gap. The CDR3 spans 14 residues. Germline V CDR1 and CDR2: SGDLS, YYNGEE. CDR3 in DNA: TGTGCCAGCAGCCCCGAATCCGGACATCAGCCCCAGCATTTT. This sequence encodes CASSPESGHQPQHF.

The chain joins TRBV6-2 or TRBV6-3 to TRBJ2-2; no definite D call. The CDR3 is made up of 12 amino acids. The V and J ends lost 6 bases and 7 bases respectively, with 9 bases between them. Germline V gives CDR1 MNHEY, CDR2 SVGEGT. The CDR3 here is CASSHNSGELFF. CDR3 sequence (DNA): TGTGCCAGCAGCCATAATAGCGGGGAGCTGTTTTTT.

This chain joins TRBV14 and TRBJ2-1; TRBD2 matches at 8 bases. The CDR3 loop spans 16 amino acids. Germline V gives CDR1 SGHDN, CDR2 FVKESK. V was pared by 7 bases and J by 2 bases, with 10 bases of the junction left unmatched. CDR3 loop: CASTKSGGPTYNEQFF. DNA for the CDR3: TGTGCCAGCACCAAAAGCGGGGGCCCTACCTACAATGAGCAGTTCTTC. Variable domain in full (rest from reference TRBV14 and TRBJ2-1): EAGVTQFPSHSVIEKGQTVTLRCDPISGHDNLYWYRRVMGKEIKFLLHFVKESKQDESGMPNNRFLAERTGGTYSTLKVQPAELEDSGVYFCASTKSGGPTYNEQFFGPGTRLTVL.

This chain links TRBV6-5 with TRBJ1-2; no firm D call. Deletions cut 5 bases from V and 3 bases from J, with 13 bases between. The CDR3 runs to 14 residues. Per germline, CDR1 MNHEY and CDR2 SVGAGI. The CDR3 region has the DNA TGTGCCAGCAGTCCGGGAAGCCCCTACTATGGCTACACCTTC. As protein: CASSPGSPYYGYTF.

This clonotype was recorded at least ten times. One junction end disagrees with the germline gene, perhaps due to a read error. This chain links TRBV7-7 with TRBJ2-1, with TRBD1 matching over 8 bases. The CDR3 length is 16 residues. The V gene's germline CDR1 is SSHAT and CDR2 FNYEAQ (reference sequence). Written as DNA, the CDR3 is TGTGCTAGCAGCCTAAGACAGGGGAGCTCCTACAATGAGCAGTTCTTC. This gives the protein CASSLRQGSSYNEQFF.

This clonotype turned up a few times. The CDR3 coding sequence is TGTGCCAGCAGCTTTGGGACAGGGGTTTCCGAGCAGTACTTC. The encoded protein is CASSFGTGVSEQYF. The chain couples TRBV7-6 to TRBJ2-7; TRBD1 aligns across 10 bases. The CDR3 has 14 residues. The germline V gene has CDR1 SGHVS and CDR2 FNYEAQ. J gave up 6 bases and V 3 bases, and 5 bases lay outside the gene matches.

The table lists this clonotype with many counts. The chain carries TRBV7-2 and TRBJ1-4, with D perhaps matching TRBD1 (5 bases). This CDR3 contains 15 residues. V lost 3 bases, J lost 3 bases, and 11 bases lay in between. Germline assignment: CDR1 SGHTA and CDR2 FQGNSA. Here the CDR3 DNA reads TGTGCCAGCAGCTTTGTCGAGGGGTCTAATGAAAAACTGTTTTTT. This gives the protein CASSFVEGSNEKLFF.